This T cell receptor beta chain was sequenced in a study of blood T cell repertoires in COVID-19. Looking at the study overall: Sources were T cells, B-cell-depleted T cells, or PBMCs; the material itself was cDNA or gDNA.

The germline V gene has CDR1 MNHNY and CDR2 SVGAGI (reference sequence). The CDR3 totals 16 residues. The junction had 11 bases not matched to a gene; V was cut back by 4 bases and J by 5 bases. As processed by the authors: Using reference gene primer amplification, nucleated cell counts were estimated. Here immunoSEQ multiplex PCR was the method, and the copy in TCRdb shows in-frame clones only, minus some. V, J and clone size are taken as reported in that table, and D and trimming were inferred from the DNA itself. Of tens of thousands of clones in the sample, roughly 86% were seen once. The TCR sequence derives from a human donor in a cohort sampled during active COVID-19. The gene calls are TRBV6-6 and TRBJ2-7, with 10 nucleotides matching TRBD1. Sequenced: peripheral blood. CDR3 DNA: TGTGCCAGCAGTTTTACCCGGACAGGGGGTGTGGACGAGCAGTACTTC. Its protein product is CASSFTRTGGVDEQYF.